The subject of this entry is one T cell receptor beta chain. These data come from a study of shared clonotypes between healthy human individuals. Study as a whole: Ranging from 18 to 49 in age, donors were two women and three men.

Both subsets, CD45RA+ naive and CD45RA-negative memory, were split from the CD4+ cells. Every subset's genomic DNA went evenly onto several immunoSEQ plates. Repertoires were generated with immunoSEQ multiplex PCR, while TCRdb's copy carries only in-frame clones and drops some. The table records 2 million to 2.5 million clones, 85% to 95% of them present only once. CDR1 and CDR2 from the germline V gene are SGDLS and YYNGEE. V was clipped by 0 bases and J by 0 bases, with 12 bases between them. CDR3 length equals 16 residues. The origin of this receptor is a man aged 18 to 35 in good health. Some clones in this sample may be carry-over from other donors' samples. Sequenced input: naive CD4+ T cells from PBMCs. The subset: CD45RA+ positively selected. The gene calls are TRBV9 and TRBJ1-1; possible D gene TRBD1, 5 bases. CDR3 loop: CASSVEAGTMNTEAFF. The CDR3 nucleotides read TGTGCCAGCAGCGTAGAGGCAGGGACCATGAACACTGAAGCTTTCTTT.